The clone carrying this TCR beta chain was seen only a few times. V lost 0 bases, J lost 6 bases, and 12 bases lay in between. CDR1 is LGHNA, CDR2 YSLEER, per germline. CDR3 length equals 15 residues. This entry belongs to a study of T cell changes during pregnancy in multiple sclerosis. The repertoire was sequenced with immunoSEQ multiplex PCR; TCRdb's copy has only in-frame clones and lacks some. This table has around 65,000 clones, more than 75% appearing once. This chain connects TRBV4-3 to TRBJ1-5; no definite D call. The receptor was derived from a female donor in good health, enrolled as a control in a pregnancy study. Sequences were derived from peripheral blood, sampled in the third trimester of pregnancy. CDR3 sequence: CASSQDREGPQPQHF. In DNA, the CDR3 is TGCGCCAGCAGCCAAGATAGAGAGGGTCCTCAGCCCCAGCATTTT.